This T cell receptor (beta chain) emerged from a study of blood T cell repertoires in COVID-19 (dated by TCRdb to about 2020). Concerning the study at large: The collaborator samples originated in the United States, Italy and Spain and spanned the acute and convalescent phases of COVID-19. The repertoires were made available in a free public database intended to serve as a resource for research on the immune response to SARS-CoV-2. Samples came from the ongoing ImmuneRACE study (first 160 participants) plus 1,254 subjects from 6 global collaborators. Deeply sampled blood TCRbeta repertoires from subjects exposed to, actively infected with, or recovered from COVID-19 were included in the dataset. Where available, HLA class I and class II types were taken from metadata supplied by the sample provider and were not determined by assay-based typing. The material from the prospective study consisted of cDNA or gDNA derived from T cells, B-cell-depleted T cells, or PBMCs. Nearly every sample came with metadata listing a de-identified subject ID, COVID-19 status, age in years and sex. Broad study findings and their caveats: Clinical and demographic metadata were provided uncurated, with the amount varying by source and participant.

Collaborating institutions collected whole blood in K2EDTA tubes following their own protocols. For TCRbeta analysis, collaborator samples were shipped as frozen whole blood, as isolated PBMCs, or as DNA extracted from either sample type. TCRbeta CDR3 regions were amplified from genomic DNA by means of the immunoSEQ Assay, a bias-controlled multiplex PCR. The authors' analysis ran thus. The number of nucleated cells in each sample was estimated from the amplification of reference gene primers within the assay. Sequence reads were collapsed and filtered to measure the absolute abundance of every unique TCRbeta CDR3 rearrangement. For each sample, productive Simpson clonality was calculated as the square root of Simpson's diversity index across productive rearrangements. This immuneACCESS table, as held by TCRdb, lists in-frame sequences with V and J called but not all clones. Of the missing ones, under half trace to an unresolved V gene in checked studies; the others have no known cause. The V and J calls and clone size are taken from that table; D and trimming were inferred from the DNA. In all, the sample holds approximately 180,000 clones, and nearly 90% of those were seen once. The ten largest clones represent 20% to 25% of the sample.

Notes on this clone: It has no known antigen specificity. Per-base qualities were not stored, and no clone one base away is much larger.

The germline V gene (reference sequence) yields SEHNR for CDR1 and FQNEAQ for CDR2. Reading from cysteine to phenylalanine, the CDR3 counts 17 amino acids. The retained sequence is limited to the CDR3, 51 bases, with the frame set at the first base. The germline V and J ends show losses of 2 bases and 4 bases respectively, and no gene match explains 10 bases of the junction. The TCR comes from a man in his fifties or sixties with active or convalescent COVID-19. The sequence joins TRBV7-9 to TRBJ2-3; TRBD1 aligns with 9 central bases. Sequencing was carried out using peripheral blood. For the CDR3, the sequence is CASSLITGQGSADTQYF. The DNA sequence is TGTGCCAGCAGCTTAATCACGGGACAGGGTTCCGCAGATACGCAGTATTTT.